Following are 6 T cell receptor beta chains from one sample sequenced in a study of Ad26.COV2.S vaccination and SARS-CoV-2 variants. The treatment here: around 19 received Ad26.COV2.S at low or high dose, single or two shots; a few received placebo; per-sample allocation not given. Collection of samples fell on day 63 after the first vaccine or placebo injection. The protocol was immunoSEQ multiplex PCR, while the TCRdb copy is restricted to in-frame clones and leaves out a portion. The repertoire holds under 600,000 clones, with about nine tenths as singletons. The sample consisted of peripheral blood, taken in a trial of Ad26.COV2.S vaccine versus placebo. Receptors originate from a person aged 18-65 years who received the Ad26.COV2.S COVID-19 vaccine or a placebo.

This clone has a single count. Since no conserved phenylalanine or tryptophan closes the CDR3, a read error is the likely cause. The chain combines TRBV6-5 with TRBJ1-2; no reliable D call. CDR3 size: 14 residues. V lost 6 bases to trimming and J lost 4 bases, with 15 bases between them. In germline, CDR1 is MNHEY, CDR2 SVGAGI. CDR3 nucleotides: TGTGCCAGCAGCCCGGTGGCTGAATCCTATGGCTACACCCTC. Protein product: CASSPVAESYGYTL.

The rearrangement joins TRBV29-1 to TRBJ1-2; no clear D. The CDR3 spans 11 residues. Trimming shortened V by 5 bases and J by 2 bases, and 6 bases separated the two germline ends. CDR1 SQVTM and CDR2 ANQGSEA come from the germline V gene. CDR3 region: CSVRGNYGYTF. In DNA, the CDR3 is TGCAGCGTTCGAGGGAACTATGGCTACACCTTC.

The chain has TRBV6-5 and TRBJ1-3; 8 bases agree with TRBD1. V lost 6 bases to trimming and J lost 6 bases; unmatched junction nucleotides: 7. The CDR3 totals 14 residues. CDR1 and CDR2 from the germline V gene are MNHEY and SVGAGI. The CDR3 DNA reads TGTGCCAGCAGGCCAGGGGGCTTCTTAAACACCATATATTTT. It encodes CASRPGGFLNTIYF.

The rearrangement links TRBV18 to TRBJ1-2; 9 bases agree with TRBD1. V lost 6 bases, J lost 6 bases, and 14 bases stayed unmatched. From germline, CDR1 is KGHSH and CDR2 LQKENI. The CDR3 runs to 16 residues. The CDR3 reads CASSHLRDRAVNGYTF. Here the CDR3 DNA reads TGTGCCAGCTCGCACCTCCGGGACAGGGCGGTTAATGGCTACACCTTC. Full variable domain (missing parts from reference TRBV18 and TRBJ1-2): NAGVMQNPRHLVRRRGQEARLRCSPMKGHSHVYWYRQLPEEGLKFMVYLQKENIIDESGMPKERFSAEFPKEGPSILRIQQVVRGDSAAYFCASSHLRDRAVNGYTFGSGTRLTVV.

The chain joins TRBV28 to TRBJ1-3; D is unclear. V dropped 1 base and J dropped 5 bases, with 3 bases sitting between them. This CDR3 has 12 residues. Germline-derived CDR1 and CDR2 are MDHEN and SYDVKM. The CDR3: CASSLLRNTIYF. For the CDR3, the DNA is TGTGCCAGCAGTTTATTGAGAAACACCATATATTTT.

The chain is built from TRBV19 and TRBJ1-3; D not resolved. V was pared by 3 bases and J by 0 bases, with 6 bases between. The CDR3 contains 14 residues. Germline V lookup: CDR1 LNHDA, CDR2 SQIVND (reference sequence). CDR3 DNA: TGTGCCAGTAGTATCGGGATCTCTGGAAACACCATATATTTT. Translating gives CASSIGISGNTIYF.